The present TCR beta chain was sequenced within a study of T cell responses to AZD1222 COVID-19 vaccine (dated by TCRdb to the early 2020s). Context from the whole study: A total of about 250 trial participants underwent TCR sequencing, of whom roughly 210 had received two doses of AZD1222 and roughly 26 had received two doses of the MenACWY control vaccine. Trial participants were enrolled by age into subgroups of 18-55, 56-69 and 70-plus years, and around 150, 29 and 61 TCR-sequenced participants, respectively, were included in these subgroups.

The germline V gene (reference sequence) yields SEHNR for CDR1 and FQNEAQ for CDR2. From the cysteine through the phenylalanine, the CDR3 covers 15 amino acids. Only the CDR3 region is kept as DNA, spanning 45 bases read in frame from base 1. Relative to germline, V is missing 5 bases and J is missing 5 bases, with 5 bases of the junction outside any gene match. Paper-wide results and their limitations: Because no samples from the day 14 peak response were available, repertoires could be characterized only after the peak T cell response. Reportedly, close to half of the unique spike-specific TCRs recognized epitopes lying outside the regions that are mutated in the B.1.351 and B.1.1.7 variants. Conclusions about previously exposed vaccinees were limited because only six AZD1222 recipients were SARS-CoV-2 seropositive at baseline. A significant rise in spike-specific TCR breadth and depth was observed after two AZD1222 doses relative to day 0 and relative to MenACWY recipients. Participants were mostly white British, with more females than males. The authors suggested clonal diversity may have been underestimated. The vaccine-associated CD4 TCRs covered the entire spike protein, and the dominant responses fell in regions 160-218 and 743-854. In the small 56-69-year group, the increase in depth fell short of significance, most likely because of low power.

The CDR3 regions of human TCRbeta chains were analyzed by immunosequencing. On the authors' methods: TCRs in the repertoires were compared against a reference library of SARS-CoV-2-specific TCRs that had been generated with the MIRA antigen-specificity platform. Breadth meant the fraction of unique TCRs that were SARS-CoV-2-associated, whereas depth meant the fraction of total T cells that were SARS-CoV-2-associated. Using the MIRA data, each spike-specific TCR was assigned both to the spike region to which the TCR was reactive and to a CD4 or CD8 class. Log10-transformed breadth and depth values were compared by one-way ANOVA with Sidak's multiple comparisons tests. Held by TCRdb, this immuneACCESS table contains in-frame sequences only and omits some clones. Under half of the omission traces to an unresolved V gene where checked; the cause of the rest is unknown. The DNA was the basis for D and trimming; V, J and clone size are from that table. This sample has under 200,000 clones in its table, and more than 90% of those were observed once. About 3.5% of the sample is held by the ten biggest clonotypes.

Reading the label with the study, this specimen's time point is: about 28 days (+/-7) after the second vaccine dose. In light of the paper, this sample's treatment or condition label describes: meningococcal conjugate vaccine given as trial control. Vaccinee samples were obtained from the UK trials COV001 and COV002, which included a single-blind randomized controlled phase 2/3 trial of AZD1222 (ChAdOx1 nCoV-19) in healthy adults. For TCRbeta chain sequencing, PBMC samples were collected from trial participants at day 0 and at day 28 after the second dose. As for this clone: The target of this receptor is not known. Base qualities are not recorded, but no much larger clone differs from it by a single base.

The material sequenced was peripheral blood, taken 28 days after the second dose of the MenACWY control vaccine. This receptor was taken from an adult who received the MenACWY meningococcal vaccine as a control. The chain is made from TRBV7-9 and TRBJ2-5, and TRBD2 matches 13 of the central bases. The CDR3: CASSRSGLAGETQYF. The sequenced DNA: TGTGCCAGCAGCCGATCGGGACTAGCGGGGGAGACCCAGTACTTC.